The clone carrying this T cell receptor (beta chain) was found many times. Its antigen remains unknown. The sequence runs out 3 residues before the end of the CDR3; the remainder is reconstructed from the germline J gene. This record comes from a study of T cell clonality in common variable immunodeficiency. Measured with immunoSEQ multiplex PCR; TCRdb has only the in-frame clones, and not every one. The sample includes roughly 60,000 clones, none of them occurring once. Study results and limitations: Shared TCRbeta clones were fewer between CVID subjects than controls.

There are 12 residues in the CDR3. The germline V gene has CDR1 LGHNT and CDR2 FRNRAP. This sequence was found in a person between 18 and 75 years old in good health. The chain joins TRBV12-5 to TRBJ1-1; 9 bases align to TRBD1. Sequenced input: peripheral blood mononuclear cells. The CDR3 protein is CASGLGQGKAFF. The sequenced CDR3 bases are TGTGCTAGTGGTCTGGGACAGGGAAAG.